What follows is one T cell receptor (beta chain) and its context. The antigen is unknown. This entry is derived from a study of metastatic and nonmetastatic thyroid tumors. MiXCR re-clonotyped the PCR reads for TCRdb. Of about 39,000 clones in the sample, 15% to 20% were seen once. Thyroid surgery had not been preceded by any treatment in any patient. General study results and limits: As reported, TCR beta diversity in blood and tumor was significantly higher in malignant thyroid tumors than in benign nodules.

CDR3 length: 13 amino acids. Trimming cost V 5 bases and J 4 bases, with 9 bases left between them. The germline V gene has CDR1 MNHEY and CDR2 SMNVEV (reference sequence). This chain connects TRBV27 to TRBJ1-5; the D is unclear. The clonotype originates from a female donor with papillary thyroid cancer or a benign thyroid nodule (not recorded which). Some clones in this sample may be carry-over from other donors' samples. The sequenced sample consisted of tumor tissue. CDR3 region: CASSLGLNQPQHF. Written as DNA, the CDR3 is TGTGCCAGCAGTCTCGGACTGAATCAGCCCCAGCATTTT.